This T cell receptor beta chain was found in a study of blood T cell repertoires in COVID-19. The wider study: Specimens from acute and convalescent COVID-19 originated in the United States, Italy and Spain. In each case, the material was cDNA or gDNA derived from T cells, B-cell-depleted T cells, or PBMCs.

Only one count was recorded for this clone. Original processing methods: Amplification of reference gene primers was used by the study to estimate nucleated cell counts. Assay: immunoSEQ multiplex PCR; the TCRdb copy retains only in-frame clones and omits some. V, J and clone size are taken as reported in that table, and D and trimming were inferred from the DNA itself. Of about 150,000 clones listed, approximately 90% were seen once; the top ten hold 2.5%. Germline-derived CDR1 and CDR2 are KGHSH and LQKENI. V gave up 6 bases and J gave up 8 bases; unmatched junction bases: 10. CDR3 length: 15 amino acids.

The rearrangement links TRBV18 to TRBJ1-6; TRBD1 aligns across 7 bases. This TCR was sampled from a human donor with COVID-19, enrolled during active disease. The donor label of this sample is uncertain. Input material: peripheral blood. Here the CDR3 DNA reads TGTGCCAGCTCCTCGACAGGGCCAAGGGATTCACCCCTCCACTTT. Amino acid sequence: CASSSTGPRDSPLHF.